What follows is one T cell receptor beta chain and its context. Original data processing: Cell counts per sample came from amplifying reference gene primers. Libraries were prepared by immunoSEQ multiplex PCR; TCRdb keeps only in-frame clonotypes and omits some of them. That table supplies the V and J calls and clone size; D and trimming were determined from the DNA. The data show under 350,000 clones, approximately 90% seen once. These data belong to a study of blood T cell repertoires in COVID-19. Study background: Sources were T cells, B-cell-depleted T cells, or PBMCs; the material itself was cDNA or gDNA.

The CDR3 spans 13 residues. Germline loops: CDR1 LGHDT, CDR2 YNNKEL (reference sequence). Trimming shortened V by 1 base and J by 3 bases, and 7 bases separated the two germline ends. The sample was peripheral blood. The sequence was obtained from a woman under 40 with COVID-19, enrolled during active disease. The chain carries TRBV3-1 (or the pseudogene TRBV3-2) and TRBJ2-7; no clear D. DNA of the CDR3: TGTGCCAGCAGCCAAGCACCCTACTACGAGCAGTACTTC. The encoded protein is CASSQAPYYEQYF.